This T cell receptor (beta chain) was profiled in a study of response to subunit inactivated influenza vaccine. Study results and caveats: Every seasonal influenza vaccination brings in few new T cells, the authors suggested.

Germline lookup yields CDR1 SGHTA and CDR2 FQGNSA. The CDR3 extends over 12 amino acids. V gave up 7 bases and J gave up 2 bases, with 8 bases separating them. MiXCR was run by TCRdb on the RT-PCR reads, yielding one entry per CDR3 protein. This sample yields 300,000 to 350,000 distinct CDR3 sequences, of which 20% to 25% are seen a single time; about 9.4% belongs to the top ten. This clonotype was found many times. The antigen is not known. V usage is TRBV7-2 and J usage is TRBJ1-2, with D perhaps matching TRBD1 (5 bases). This receptor was obtained from a man between 45 and 75 years old who received an inactivated influenza vaccine. The material was PBMCs from blood, obtained approximately 20 months after vaccination. The CDR3 DNA reads as TGTGCCAGCACCGGACAAAACTATGGCTACACCTTC. This codes for CASTGQNYGYTF.